This T cell receptor beta chain emerged from a study of T cell responses to AZD1222 COVID-19 vaccine. Regarding this clone: Its specificity is not known.

Germline V gene data show CDR1 as LNHDA and CDR2 as SQIVND (reference sequence). The germline V and J ends were trimmed by 4 bases and 0 bases, with 7 bases remaining between them. The CDR3 length is 14 residues. Regarding the study as a whole: Nearly half of spike-specific TCRs reportedly target unmutated variant regions. The number of AZD1222 recipients seropositive at baseline was only 6 or 7. Donors were mostly white British, more females; clonal diversity possibly underestimated.

Method: immunoSEQ multiplex PCR; TCRdb's copy keeps in-frame clones and lacks some. The sample shows 120,000 or so clones, around 87% of them seen only once. Sequencing was performed on peripheral blood, taken on day 0 of AZD1222 vaccination. This clonotype was obtained from an adult in good health. The rearrangement links TRBV19 to TRBJ1-3; no clear D. CDR3 bases: TGTGCCAGTAGTACCACGAGCTCTGGAAACACCATATATTTT. Translated, it gives CASSTTSSGNTIYF.